The following is a T cell receptor beta chain sequence with its context. The sampling schedule covered blood at baseline, cycle 4 day 1, and cycle 7 day 1. This sample was included in a study of OX40 agonist ivuxolimab in advanced cancers. Sequenced by immunoSEQ multiplex PCR; TCRdb stores in-frame clones only, minus some. Here the sample spans tens of thousands of clones, 65% to 90% being singletons. V was shortened by 7 bases and J by 0 bases, with 7 bases between the two germline ends. Germline assignment: CDR1 MNHEY and CDR2 SVGAGI. This CDR3 is built from 13 residues. This chain joins TRBV6-5 and TRBJ1-3; D uncertain. Sequenced here: CD4+ or CD8+ T cells sorted from blood, sampled in a trial of the OX40 agonist ivuxolimab. This receptor was identified in an adult with an advanced solid tumor such as melanoma, head and neck, liver or kidney cancer. The CDR3 sequence is CASTAGSGNTIYF. The CDR3 nucleotides are TGTGCCAGCACGGCCGGCTCTGGAAACACCATATATTTT.